These 5 T cell receptor beta chains came from one sample sequenced in a study of PD-1 blockade in mismatch repair-deficient tumors. Here immunoSEQ multiplex PCR was the method, and the copy in TCRdb shows in-frame clones only, minus some. The sample has 50,000 or so clones; roughly 80% are singletons. This sample comprised peripheral blood, obtained 20 weeks after starting pembrolizumab. The receptors were gathered from an adult with mismatch repair-deficient cancer.

The chain has TRBV30 and TRBJ2-5; D is unclear. The V gene lost 2 bases and the J gene lost 9 bases, with 13 bases spanning the gap. The CDR3 loop spans 12 amino acids. From germline, CDR1 is GTSNPN and CDR2 SVGIG (reference sequence). CDR3 protein: CAWSLSPGPQYF. CDR3 in DNA: TGTGCCTGGAGTCTCAGCCCCGGGCCCCAGTACTTC.

CDR3 sequence (DNA): TGTGCCAGCAGCTTAAGTTCCAGGGTCTCCTACGAGCAGTACTTC. Translating it yields CASSLSSRVSYEQYF. The V and J genes are TRBV7-6 and TRBJ2-7; D may be TRBD1 (5 bases). Germline-derived CDR1 and CDR2 are SGHVS and FNYEAQ. The CDR3 contains 15 residues. V dropped 2 bases and J dropped 0 bases, with 11 bases sitting between them.

Only one count was recorded for this clone. The rearrangement uses TRBV28 and TRBJ2-3, with D perhaps being TRBD1 or TRBD2 (5 bases each). The CDR3 has 14 residues. Per the germline V gene, CDR1 is MDHEN and CDR2 is SYDVKM. The V and J ends lost 5 bases and 7 bases respectively, with 16 bases between them. CDR3 in DNA: TGTGCCAGCAGTCCCAGGGCCCGGGGAAATACGCAGTATTTT. Protein product: CASSPRARGNTQYF.

This sequence joins TRBV19 and TRBJ1-1, with 7 positions matching TRBD1. J lost 0 bases, V lost 6 bases, and 10 bases had no gene match. The CDR3 is 16 residues long. Germline V gene sequence: CDR1 LNHDA, CDR2 SQIVND (reference sequence). In nucleotides, the CDR3 is TGTGCCAGTAGAATGGGGTTAGGGACAGTGAACACTGAAGCTTTCTTT. Its translation is CASRMGLGTVNTEAFF.

J is TRBJ2-6 and V is TRBV6-1, with D unclear. Germline loops: CDR1 MNHNS, CDR2 SASEGT. V lost 2 bases and J 4 bases, leaving 12 bases between the germline ends. This CDR3 has 16 amino acids. Written as DNA, the CDR3 is TGTGCCAGCAGTGAATCGGTCGGCACCGGGGCCAACGTCCTGACTTTC. This sequence encodes CASSESVGTGANVLTF.